Included here is one TCR beta chain sequence, with context. The data are from a study of T cell changes during pregnancy in multiple sclerosis. The protocol was immunoSEQ multiplex PCR, while the TCRdb copy is restricted to in-frame clones and leaves out a portion. The sample records tens of thousands of clones, nearly 95% being singletons. This CDR3 spans 15 amino acids. Germline V lookup: CDR1 SGHNT, CDR2 YENEEA. The junction had 7 bases not matched to a gene; V was cut back by 0 bases and J by 8 bases. The sequence derives from a female donor in good health, enrolled as a control in a pregnancy study. The sample was peripheral blood, taken after pregnancy. V is TRBV11-3 and J is TRBJ2-1; 7 bases map to TRBD1. In DNA, the CDR3 is TGTGCCAGCAGCTTAGATGGCGGAGACAGGGATGAGCAGTTCTTC. It encodes CASSLDGGDRDEQFF.